The entry below gives a single T cell receptor beta chain sequence along with its context. Its specificity is unknown. This PCR relied on a set of 60 Vbeta primers and 13 Jbeta primers. Using immunoSEQ multiplex PCR, the repertoire was profiled, and TCRdb retains in-frame clones only, with some absent. The sample includes about 130,000 clones, approximately 86% seen only once; the top ten take 1.5% to 2%. The sample is drawn from a study of cytomegalovirus exposure and HLA in healthy donors. Study-wide findings and caveats: Several of the most significant clusters appeared linked to common viral pathogens, based on a later analysis. Diagnosis of cytomegalovirus status made by the classifier reportedly showed high specificity and sensitivity.

Germline CDR1 KGHSH, CDR2 LQKENI. This CDR3 is built from 14 residues. J was trimmed by 5 bases and V by 3 bases; bases with no gene match: 4. Sequencing was carried out using PBMCs. This clonotype was sampled from a boy between 10 and 17 years old in good health and CMV-seronegative. The gene calls are TRBV18 and TRBJ1-1; 9 nucleotides match TRBD1. CDR3 in amino acids: CASSPGQGITEAFF. For the CDR3, the DNA is TGTGCCAGCTCACCGGGACAGGGAATAACTGAAGCTTTCTTT.